This T cell receptor beta chain was found in a study of regulatory T cells in long-lasting Graves disease. Time point: persistent/refractory GD, antithyroid drugs over 5 years with positive TRAb. There was RNA extracted from PBMCs, and the TCR library was made from it. This clonotype appeared a few times. CDR3 regions were amplified by Arm-PCR using iRepertoire HTBI primers to build TCR beta libraries. A single record per CDR3 protein comes from TCRdb applying MiXCR to the multiplex PCR reads. The table includes about 420,000 distinct CDR3 sequences, around 24% detected once. CDR3 length: 18 residues. With V trimmed by 6 bases and J by 1 base, 12 bases remained unmatched. The germline CDR1 and CDR2 sequences are MNHNS and SASEGT.

The origin of this receptor is a female donor with Graves disease. This material consisted of peripheral blood mononuclear cells (PBMCs), taken when the disease was refractory, from a patient treated with antithyroid drugs. This chain uses TRBV6-1 with TRBJ2-7, with 13 bases matching TRBD2. The CDR3 reads CASRRPTSGRAPSYEQYF. The CDR3, as DNA: TGTGCCAGCAGACGCCCTACTAGCGGGAGGGCCCCATCCTACGAGCAGTACTTC.